A single TCR beta chain is shown here with its context. The data derive from a study of identical twins. V gave up 5 bases and J gave up 3 bases; unmatched junction bases: 9. In germline, CDR1 is SGHVS, CDR2 FNYEAQ. The CDR3 covers 16 residues. Each CDR3 protein is one row after TCRdb ran MiXCR on the 5' RACE reads. The sample includes some 250,000 distinct CDR3 sequences, about 13% of them seen just once. Healthy Caucasians made up all donors. The same sample was also studied in work on yellow fever vaccine responses in identical twins.

The chain links TRBV7-6 to TRBJ2-1; 8 bases line up with TRBD2. The clonotype comes from a woman aged 18-30 years in good health. Sequencing was carried out using memory (CD45RO+) T cells sorted from blood. CDR3 nucleotide sequence: TGTGCCAGCAGCCGTAACCGGGGGGGGAACTACAATGAGCAGTTCTTC. Translated, it gives CASSRNRGGNYNEQFF.